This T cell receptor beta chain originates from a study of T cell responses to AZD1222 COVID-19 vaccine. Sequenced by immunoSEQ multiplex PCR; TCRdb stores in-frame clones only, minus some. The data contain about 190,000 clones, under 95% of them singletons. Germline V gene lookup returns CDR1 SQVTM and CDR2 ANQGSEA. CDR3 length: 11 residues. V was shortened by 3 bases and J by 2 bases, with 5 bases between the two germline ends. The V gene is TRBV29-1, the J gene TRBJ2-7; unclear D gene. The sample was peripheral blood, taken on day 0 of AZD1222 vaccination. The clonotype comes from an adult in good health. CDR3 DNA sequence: TGCAGCGTTGACGGAACCTACGAGCAGTACTTC. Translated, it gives CSVDGTYEQYF.